Included here is one T cell receptor (beta chain) sequence, with context. The antigen is unknown. This sample was included in a study of monozygotic twins with inflammatory bowel disease. Overall study findings and caveats: The inverse Simpson measure of TCRbeta diversity was lower in IBD patients than in healthy co-twins. Neither one strong signal nor one clonotype associated with IBD was supported.

After skipping T cell sorting, the authors isolated total RNA from whole blood. The CDR3 covers 14 residues. TCRdb re-called the 5' RACE reads, yielding one record per CDR3 amino acid sequence without DNA. The record lists under 150,000 distinct CDR3 sequences, of which the ten most abundant hold 2.4%. V gene TRBV12-3 or TRBV12-4 combines with J gene TRBJ1-6. This TCR came from a human donor with ulcerative colitis or Crohn's disease, or a healthy co-twin of an affected twin (not recorded which). The sample comprised blood. This CDR3 is CASSPHQQNSPLHF.